This T cell receptor (beta chain) appears in the sequencing data of a study of cytomegalovirus exposure and HLA in healthy donors. Notes on the study in general: According to reports, the classifier identified cytomegalovirus status with high specificity and sensitivity. TCR beta V segments were, for the most part, productive about 87% or about 30% of the time in an earlier analysis.

This clone was detected only a few times. Its target is not known. In the PCR, 60 Vbeta and 13 Jbeta primers were used. The assay was immunoSEQ multiplex PCR, and TCRdb's table has in-frame clones only and misses some. The sample shows about 140,000 clones, around four fifths of them seen only once. Germline CDR1 KGHSH, CDR2 LQKENI. The ends lost 6 bases at V and 6 bases at J; junction bases unmatched: 16. The CDR3 consists of 16 residues. The sample was PBMCs. The sequence came from a man between 25 and 39 years old in good health and CMV-seropositive. V is TRBV18 and J is TRBJ2-7, with TRBD1 matching over 8 bases. For the CDR3, the DNA is TGTGCCAGCTCTTCCGGACAGGGAGGTTCTGTAGGCGAGCAGTACTTC. As protein: CASSSGQGGSVGEQYF. The full variable domain, its missing parts supplied by reference TRBV18 and TRBJ2-7, is NAGVMQNPRHLVRRRGQEARLRCSPMKGHSHVYWYRQLPEEGLKFMVYLQKENIIDESGMPKERFSAEFPKEGPSILRIQQVVRGDSAAYFCASSSGQGGSVGEQYFGPGTRLTVT.